This TCR beta chain was sequenced for a study of T cell changes during pregnancy in multiple sclerosis. Method: immunoSEQ multiplex PCR; TCRdb's copy keeps in-frame clones and lacks some. The sample yields about 100,000 clones, about 90% seen once. The CDR3 sequence is 14 residues long. Trimming took 5 bases from V and 4 from J; bases not matched to a gene: 5. CDR1 and CDR2 (germline): SGHVS, FQNEAQ. The sequencing here drew on peripheral blood, taken in the second trimester of pregnancy. The sequence was collected from a female donor with multiple sclerosis, enrolled in a pregnancy study. This rearrangement joins TRBV7-8 to TRBJ2-5, with 9 nucleotides matching TRBD2. CDR3 protein: CASSQSTSGETQYF. DNA for the CDR3: TGTGCCAGCAGCCAATCGACTAGCGGAGAGACCCAGTACTTC.